What follows describes a single T cell receptor (beta chain). The antigen is undetermined. This sample stems from a study of T cell responses to AZD1222 COVID-19 vaccine. Broader study findings: Unmutated variant regions are reportedly the target of nearly half of TCRs that are spike-specific. Baseline seropositivity occurred in only six or seven AZD1222 recipients.

The table came from immunoSEQ multiplex PCR; TCRdb's copy has only in-frame clones and leaves some out. Found here are 100,000 to 110,000 clones, around 87% of them singletons; the top ten hold 3.5% to 4.5%. V trimming: 5 bases; J trimming: 6 bases; junction bases outside the gene matches: 12. Germline V gives CDR1 SGHNT, CDR2 YENEEA. The length of the CDR3 is 15 residues. The receptor comes from an adult in good health. V and J are TRBV11-3 and TRBJ1-1, with 7 bases identical to TRBD1. This material consisted of peripheral blood, taken on day 0 of MenACWY control vaccination. In DNA form, the CDR3 reads TGTGCCAGCAGCCCAGGGGGACAGTTTCTGTCTGAAGCTTTCTTT. Translating it yields CASSPGGQFLSEAFF.